The clone carrying this T cell receptor (beta chain) was counted only a few times. Its antigen is unidentified. This sample was taken from a study of identical twins. The study's findings and limits: Conclusions came from cross-sectional statistical analysis, not from following the same donors.

Per the germline V gene, CDR1 is MGHRA and CDR2 is YSYEKL. V was cut by 4 bases and J by 1 base, with 10 bases left in between. This CDR3 spans 14 amino acids. TCRdb ran MiXCR on the 5' RACE reads and lists one entry per CDR3 protein. The sample includes roughly 570,000 distinct CDR3 sequences, 9.6% of them seen just once. A further study also used this sample, focusing on yellow fever vaccine responses in identical twins.

The V and J genes are TRBV4-1 and TRBJ1-1; D ambiguous. What was sequenced was PBMCs. The sequence was obtained from a woman between 18 and 30 years old in good health. CDR3 nucleotides: TGCGCCAGCAGCCCGTGGGTAGGGAACACTGAAGCTTTCTTT. Its protein is CASSPWVGNTEAFF.